The next 4 T cell receptor beta chains were all read from a single sample in a study of OX40 agonist ivuxolimab in advanced cancers. The data were produced by immunoSEQ multiplex PCR, yet TCRdb's version contains in-frame clones alone and is incomplete. The table records fewer than 70,000 clones, approximately 86% of them present only once. The material was CD4+ or CD8+ T cells sorted from blood, obtained in a trial of the OX40 agonist ivuxolimab. The receptors stem from an adult with an advanced solid tumor such as melanoma, head and neck, liver or kidney cancer.

The V and J genes are TRBV6-5 and TRBJ2-3; D remains ambiguous. The V gene lost 5 bases and the J gene lost 2 bases, with 14 bases spanning the gap. Germline CDR1 MNHEY, CDR2 SVGAGI. CDR3 length equals 15 residues. Here the CDR3 reads CASSLVRSYTDTQYF. For the CDR3, the DNA is TGTGCCAGCAGTCTTGTACGGAGCTACACAGATACGCAGTATTTT.

The rearrangement links TRBV19 to TRBJ1-3, with no clear D. Trimming removed 5 bases from V and 0 bases from J, with 8 bases in between. The CDR3 is 14 residues long. Germline V gene sequence: CDR1 LNHDA, CDR2 SQIVND (reference sequence). CDR3: CASSGRHSGNTIYF. The CDR3 region has the DNA TGTGCCAGTAGTGGACGGCACTCTGGAAACACCATATATTTT. Full variable domain (rest looked up from reference TRBV19 and TRBJ1-3): DGGITQSPKYLFRKEGQNVTLSCEQNLNHDAMYWYRQDPGQGLRLIYYSQIVNDFQKGDIAEGYSVSREKKESFPLTVTSAQKNPTAFYLCASSGRHSGNTIYFGEGSWLTVV.

A word on this clone: The junction does not match germline at one end; this may be a read error. This chain uses TRBV7-9 with TRBJ1-1; D gene unclear. Per germline, CDR1 SEHNR and CDR2 FQNEAQ (reference sequence). This CDR3 region has 14 residues. CDR3 nucleotides: TGTGCCAGCAGCGTCCTTACGGGGTTGCCTGAAACTTTCTTT. It is translated as CASSVLTGLPETFF.

The rearrangement links TRBV6-5 to TRBJ1-1; D remains ambiguous. V lost 2 bases and J 0 bases, leaving 13 bases between the germline ends. CDR3 length: 16 residues. Germline CDR1 reads MNHEY; CDR2 reads SVGAGI. The chain's CDR3 is CASSYTLDYMNTEAFF. CDR3 sequence (DNA): TGTGCCAGCAGTTACACCCTAGACTACATGAACACTGAAGCTTTCTTT.